There are a few counts of the clone carrying this T cell receptor (beta chain). This entry comes from a study of early T cells in non-severe SARS-CoV-2 infection. For the study at large: RNA in bulk from unsorted whole blood was sequenced, and chains were unpaired.

Molecules of cDNA were individually given unique molecular identifiers that were attached to them. One entry per CDR3 protein, called by TCRdb with MiXCR from the 5' RACE reads. This sample has about 50,000 distinct CDR3 sequences, with roughly a tenth found just once. Germline values: CDR1 DFQATT, CDR2 SNEGSKA (reference sequence). This CDR3 has 12 residues. V was trimmed by 5 bases and J by 6 bases, leaving 14 bases between them. V usage is TRBV20-1 and J usage is TRBJ2-7; TRBD1 is a possible D gene (5 bases). The receptor's source is an adult who was a healthcare worker with PCR-confirmed SARS-CoV-2 infection or an uninfected control (not recorded which). Sequenced material: whole blood, taken at baseline. This CDR3 is CSADTNRREQYF. The CDR3 DNA sequence: TGCAGTGCTGATACCAACAGGCGCGAGCAGTACTTC.